The entry below describes one TCR beta chain. The CDR3 sequence is 15 residues long. V gave up 1 base and J gave up 0 bases, with 8 bases separating them. CDR1 SGHTA and CDR2 FQGNSA come from the germline V gene. Original processing notes: Nucleated cell number was recorded as an estimate derived from reference gene primer amplification. The protocol was immunoSEQ multiplex PCR, while the TCRdb copy is restricted to in-frame clones and leaves out a portion. V and J calls and clone size are copied from that table; D and trimming were computed from the DNA. The sample lists 220,000 or so clones, roughly 80% occurring once. The source of the sample is a study of blood T cell repertoires in COVID-19. Participant reports of clinical history set cohort assignment.

Sequencing used PBMCs or T cells enriched from blood (not recorded which). This TCR was sampled from a woman between 35 and 50 years old with acute COVID-19. The J gene is TRBJ2-3, the V gene TRBV7-2, with D unclear. CDR3 protein: CASSLGSSSTDTQYF. The DNA of the CDR3 is TGTGCCAGCAGCTTAGGTTCCAGTAGCACAGATACGCAGTATTTT.